The present TCR beta chain was sequenced within a study of cytomegalovirus exposure and HLA in healthy donors listed by TCRdb under 2017. For context, the study as a whole: An earlier analysis of roughly 500 of the donors reported 250 to 350 Gb of sequence data and some 120 million unique TCR beta sequences from 150 million to 200 million T cells. The study used immunosequencing to profile the T cell repertoires of about 670 subjects and linked those repertoires to cytomegalovirus serostatus. An earlier analysis of 587 of the donors applied high-throughput TCR beta sequencing to assess whether each TCR beta V gene segment acted as functional or pseudogenic. The study aimed to test whether signatures of past pathogen exposure could be identified by cataloging public T cell receptors. Of the 300 to 500 genotyped donors, approximately 81% were placed in the genetic ancestry cluster associated with self-reported Caucasian donors. HLA typing covered class I and class II loci at four-digit resolution. In the later analysis, no new phenotypic data were used to find candidate immune exposures; instead, reliance was placed on TCR beta sequences and their occurrence across donors. An early release that covered some 630 HLA-typed donors contained about 300 gigabases of sequencing data and 75 million to 100 million unique TCR sequences. On average, roughly 200,000 unique TCR beta nucleotide sequences were sequenced per donor among about 400 genotyped donors of the cohort, with roughly 19% of those sequences being non-productive. High-throughput TCR immunosequencing, statistical association of individual TCRs with disease status, and machine learning were combined to predict cytomegalovirus infection status. Donor age, sex, ethnicity and CMV serostatus were compiled together with the repertoire data. Every discovery cohort repertoire had been produced on one sequencing platform. A later analysis re-examined previously published TCR beta repertoires from more than 650 donors and added high-resolution HLA genotyping to investigate patterns of TCR occurrence. Typing coverage differed by locus: A, B, C, DRB1 and DQB1 were typed in roughly 629-630 donors, DQA1 in roughly 510, DPA1 in some 610, and DPB1 in 450 to 480. Four to six DR-DQ haplotypes were handled as single units for association and clustering, since linkage in the cohort was strong. In addition to the first cohort of 666 subjects, a separate validation cohort of around 110 different subjects was used. A later genetic analysis took genome-wide SNP genotypes for about 65% of the roughly 670 donors and used that subset as a discovery cohort.

The CDR3 holds 13 amino acids from the cysteine to the phenylalanine. The only DNA kept is the CDR3, 39 bases in frame from the first base. V sheds 1 base and J sheds 6 bases, leaving 12 bases between their ends. CDR1 and CDR2, looked up from the germline V gene, are SQVTM and ANQGSEA. The library was made by the immunoSEQ multiplex PCR assay. A mixture of 60 forward primers for TCR Vbeta segments and 13 reverse primers for TCR Jbeta segments was used in the multiplex PCR. The CDR3 region of rearranged TCR beta genes was amplified from genomic DNA with a multiplex PCR assay. Amplified TCR beta libraries were sequenced as 87-base-pair reads on the Illumina HiSeq System. The source study handled its data this way. A later analysis tallied tens of millions of unique TCR beta chains across the 666 repertoires, and about 10 million of those chains were shared by two or more donors. To remove PCR and sequencing errors, raw reads were error-corrected and collapsed into unique sequences using a nearest-neighbor algorithm that merged closely related sequences. V, D and J gene segments were assigned by aligning CDR3 sequences to IMGT reference sequences. For a sequence to be retained, a match of at least six nucleotides to both a V gene segment and a J gene segment was required. Rearrangements were called productive when the CDR3 lacked stop codons and stayed in frame with V and J; all others were non-productive. Following IMGT convention, CDR3 was defined as the stretch from the second conserved V-encoded cysteine to the conserved J-encoded phenylalanine. Sequences without an unambiguous match to a single V gene segment were excluded from the earlier analysis of about 600 of the donors. In an earlier analysis of several hundred of the donors, a V segment was called functional when productive rearrangements were above 56.7%, and segregating when the standard deviation between donors exceeded 5%. A statistical classification framework was built to diagnose cytomegalovirus status from the catalog of TCR beta chain sequences. V and J gene assignment, in a later analysis, came from comparing TCR nucleotide sequences with IMGT/GENE-DB human TR gene sequences. The TCRdist pipeline was used in a later analysis to assign CDR3 sequences and most-parsimonious VDJ recombination scenarios. In a later analysis, each TCR beta chain was defined by its CDR3 amino acid sequence together with its V-gene family, and reads without a unique V-gene family were excluded. In a later analysis, nearly 600 highly shared, low-generation-probability nucleotide sequences were removed to address suspected cross-contamination and a sequencing artifact. A later analysis calculated a clonal expansion index for each public chain from normalized within-repertoire ranks of inferred template counts. In a later analysis, generation probabilities were computed using a VDJ recombination model fitted to out-of-frame rearrangements, and the results were checked against IGoR. In a later analysis, hypergeometric tests were used to score TCR-TCR, TCR-HLA and TCR-CMV co-occurrence, with a repertoire-size bias correction applied to TCR pairs. A later analysis estimated false discovery rates by permuting HLA or CMV assignments 20 times. In a later analysis, co-occurring TCRs were grouped using DBSCAN, with TCRdist sequence similarity added in when clustering inside HLA-allele-positive subsets. For co-occurrence clustering, repertoires with fewer than 30,000 or more than 120,000 public chains were excluded, along with five repertoires with anomalous nucleotide sharing. Sourced from immuneACCESS, this table was stored by TCRdb with only in-frame sequences that have V and J called. A share of the clones is absent; for the studies checked, an unresolved V gene accounts for under half, and the remainder has no known explanation. That table is the source of V, J and clone size, and D and trimming were worked out from the DNA. The sample table records 60,000 or so clones. The top ten hold roughly 9.6% of the sample.

Beyond this particular receptor, the publication reports: A cluster of highly shared sequence variants was judged likely to be a technical artifact of the sequencing pipeline. Some 15 rarely observed V segments, including chromosome 9 orphons, were excluded from the earlier analysis of several hundred of the donors because counts were too low. Strong co-occurrence of HLA alleles, especially DR and DQ, made assigning TCR associations to individual alleles difficult. Compared with equally common non-associated chains, HLA-associated TCR beta chains in a later analysis were more clonally expanded and had lower generation probabilities. Some IMGT-functional V segments, including TRBV6-2 and TRBV6-3, could not be told apart with the 87-base-pair reads, so those segments were excluded. In a later analysis, most CMV-associated TCR beta chains were found to appear HLA-restricted, with HLA associations seemingly driven largely by CMV exposure. The presence/absence analyses assumed that sequencing depth was roughly uniform across donors, and that assumption may not be true. Only TCR beta chains were sequenced in this cohort, and the absence of alpha or paired-chain data limited detectable features. At a false discovery rate of 0.05, a later analysis linked 16,000 or so TCR beta sequences to specific HLA alleles. In both the original and validation cohorts, the classifier was reported to diagnose cytomegalovirus status with high specificity and sensitivity. Because HLA typing was missing for some donors at each locus, association tests included only the typed subset. Several of the top co-occurrence clusters appeared to be linked to parvovirus B19, influenza, CMV and Epstein-Barr virus, according to a later analysis. In a later analysis, the rate of TCR association differed among HLA loci, with DRB1 alleles having the most associated TCRs and HLA-C alleles having the fewest. The only immune exposure information available for the cohort was CMV serostatus. Compared with the roughly 700-donor mean, donors in an Asian-associated ancestry cluster had fewer N-insertions in productive TCRs, according to a later genetic analysis. A further reported finding was that TCR beta sequences accurately predicted the HLA-A and HLA-B alleles for most subjects in the first cohort. It was suggested by the authors that the approach could potentially be generalized to other disease states and immunological phenotypes. The study gave a list of some 150 TCR beta chains associated with cytomegalovirus. Correlated functional status among segregating V segments might reflect linkage disequilibrium, but an unknown experimental factor could not be ruled out. V-gene and J-gene trimming of TCR beta chains was associated with a missense DCLRE1C variant in a later genetic analysis, and the association was replicated in an independent cohort. An earlier analysis of approximately 590 of the donors showed that most TCR beta V segments appeared in productive rearrangements either about 87% or about 30% of the time, which broadly matched IMGT annotations. In vitro tests confirmed that three of the cytomegalovirus-associated TCR beta chains recognize cytomegalovirus antigens. Across donors, most TCR sequences were observed very rarely, whereas some public TCRs were present in many individuals.

The cohort comprised 666 healthy bone marrow donors. At the time of sampling, all cohort members were nominally healthy, though unrecorded immune exposures were likely present. The donor was CMV seropositive and was included in the group of 250 to 350 seropositive cohort members. Every donor gave a peripheral blood sample, and the peripheral blood mononuclear cells from that sample were used for TCR beta sequencing. The Qiagen DNeasy Blood Extraction Kit was used to extract genomic DNA from the blood cell samples. Turning to this clone: No cognate antigen has been identified for it.

The material sequenced was PBMCs. The TCR sequence derives from a man aged 50 to 59 in good health and CMV-seropositive. The chain links TRBV29-1 with TRBJ1-1, with the D gene too uncertain to name. The DNA reads TGCAGCGTTGAAGTTCGGAGAGACTCTGAAGCTTTCTTT. It specifies CSVEVRRDSEAFF.